The 27 T cell receptor beta chains below come from one sample, sequenced in a study of radiotherapy plus CTLA-4 blockade in lung cancer. TCRdb's copy holds only in-frame clones and misses some; the assay was immunoSEQ multiplex PCR. The table shows tens of thousands of clones, with roughly three quarters occurring only once. The input for sequencing was peripheral blood, taken from a patient treated with radiotherapy plus ipilimumab. The origin of the receptors is a human donor with non-small cell lung cancer who had stable disease on radiotherapy plus ipilimumab.

The chain is built from TRBV6-9 and TRBJ1-5; D is perhaps TRBD1 (5 bases). Germline CDR1 is MNHGY and CDR2 is SVAAGI. This CDR3 comprises 13 residues. Deletions cut 4 bases from V and 6 bases from J, with 10 bases between. The CDR3 bases are TGTGCCAGCAGTTCCTACAGGAGTCAGCCCCAGCATTTT. Amino acids: CASSSYRSQPQHF.

The count of this clone is one. V usage is TRBV27 and J usage is TRBJ1-4, with D possibly TRBD1 on 5 matching bases. Trimming removed 4 bases at V and 6 bases at J, with 12 bases between. There are 14 residues in the CDR3. Germline CDR1 MNHEY, CDR2 SMNVEV (reference sequence). For the CDR3, the DNA is TGTGCCAGCAGTTGGGGAGAAGGGGATGAAAAACTGTTTTTT. Its translation is CASSWGEGDEKLFF.

This chain connects TRBV10-2 to TRBJ1-1; D remains ambiguous. Deletions cut 3 bases from V and 4 bases from J, with 15 bases between. Per germline, CDR1 WSHSY and CDR2 SAAADI. This CDR3 has 15 amino acids. CDR3 residues: CASSDLGSMGTEAFF. CDR3 bases: TGCGCCAGCAGTGATCTCGGATCGATGGGCACTGAAGCTTTCTTT.

The rearrangement joins TRBV11-2 to TRBJ2-3; 11 nucleotides agree with TRBD1. CDR3 length: 19 amino acids. V was clipped by 0 bases and J by 4 bases; unmatched bases: 12. Germline V gene lookup returns CDR1 SGHAT and CDR2 FQNNGV. The CDR3 DNA reads TGTGCCAGCAGCTTAGATTCGAGGACAGGGGGCTTCATCCCAGATACGCAGTATTTT. Its protein is CASSLDSRTGGFIPDTQYF. Drawing the rest from reference TRBV11-2 and TRBJ2-3, the complete variable domain is EAGVAQSPRYKIIEKRQSVAFWCNPISGHATLYWYQQILGQGPKLLIQFQNNGVVDDSQLPKDRFSAERLKGVDSTLKIQPAKLEDSAVYLCASSLDSRTGGFIPDTQYFGPGTRLTVL.

This rearrangement joins TRBV9 to TRBJ1-1; D is ambiguous. The germline V gene encodes CDR1 SGDLS and CDR2 YYNGEE. The CDR3 runs to 16 residues. Between the trimmed V and J ends, which lost 0 bases and 4 bases, there was a span of 16 bases. The CDR3 coding sequence is TGTGCCAGCAGCGTAGCCCCGGGAAGTAGTGGCACTGAAGCTTTCTTT. It is translated as CASSVAPGSSGTEAFF.

V and J are TRBV27 and TRBJ1-2; 8 positions agree with TRBD1. V lost 4 bases and J lost 7; bases outside the gene matches: 14. Germline V gene data show CDR1 as MNHEY and CDR2 as SMNVEV (reference sequence). The CDR3 is made up of 16 amino acids. The CDR3 sequence: CASSSIGGQGVGGYTF. The CDR3 DNA sequence: TGTGCCAGCAGTTCTATAGGCGGACAGGGTGTGGGTGGCTACACCTTC.

In DNA, the CDR3 is TGTGCCAGCAGTTTAACGACTAGCGGGGGTGGCACAGATACGCAGTATTTT. This translates into CASSLTTSGGGTDTQYF. J is TRBJ2-3 and V is TRBV28, with 12 bases lining up with TRBD2. Germline assignment: CDR1 MDHEN and CDR2 SYDVKM. The CDR3 runs to 17 residues. J lost 1 base, V lost 2 bases, and 4 bases had no gene match.

The V call is TRBV9, the J call TRBJ1-3; 7 bases align to TRBD1. V lost 4 bases, J lost 0 bases, and 10 bases stayed unmatched. Germline assignment: CDR1 SGDLS and CDR2 YYNGEE. CDR3 length equals 17 residues. CDR3 sequence: CASSLTPGQDSGNTIYF. DNA of the CDR3: TGTGCCAGCAGCTTGACCCCCGGACAGGACTCTGGAAACACCATATATTTT.

The chain employs TRBV18 and TRBJ2-3; TRBD1 matches at 7 bases. The CDR3 runs 18 residues. After removal of 1 base from V and 0 bases from J, the junction contained 10 bases not matched to a gene. Looked up from germline, CDR1 is KGHSH and CDR2 is LQKENI. Here the CDR3 DNA reads TGTGCCAGCTCACCACGGACAGGACACCTTCCTAGCACAGATACGCAGTATTTT. Translation: CASSPRTGHLPSTDTQYF.

The gene calls are TRBV2 and TRBJ1-1; D uncertain. V dropped 10 bases and J dropped 6 bases, with 24 bases sitting between them. This CDR3 contains 15 residues. CDR1 and CDR2 (germline): SNHLY, FYNNEI. The CDR3, as DNA: TGTGCCACCCCAATTTTAGCCCGCCGGACCGCTGAAGCTTTCTTT. It specifies CATPILARRTAEAFF.

This clone is a singleton in its sample. The rearrangement uses TRBV4-1 and TRBJ1-2, with D possibly TRBD1 on 5 matching bases. Germline values: CDR1 MGHRA, CDR2 YSYEKL. The V end was cut by 4 bases, the J end by 5 bases, with 26 bases between. This CDR3 has 18 residues. CDR3 sequence (DNA): TGCGCCAGCAGCCCAGACAGACAGCAAAGGGTACTACTATATGGCTACACCTTC. Translation gives CASSPDRQQRVLLYGYTF.

V is TRBV27 and J is TRBJ1-1; 10 bases are a match to TRBD1. CDR3 size: 15 residues. CDR1 and CDR2 from the germline V gene are MNHEY and SMNVEV (reference sequence). The J segment lost 5 bases and the V segment lost 5 bases, leaving 8 bases of the junction unmatched. CDR3 region: CASSAVGQGGTEAFF. CDR3 coding DNA: TGTGCCAGCAGTGCCGTAGGACAGGGGGGAACTGAAGCTTTCTTT.

This clone was observed a handful of times. The rearrangement joins TRBV15 to TRBJ1-6, with D possibly TRBD1 on 6 matching bases. This CDR3 comprises 13 residues. V was cut by 3 bases and J by 9 bases, with 9 bases left in between. CDR1 is LNHNV, CDR2 YYDKDF, per germline (reference sequence). In DNA, the CDR3 is TGTGCCACCAGCAGTAGGGGGGCTTCACCCCTCCACTTT. Translated: CATSSRGASPLHF.

This clone has just a few counts. The chain has TRBV5-1 and TRBJ1-6; no reliable D call. V shed 2 bases and J shed 11 bases, with 14 bases lying between them. The CDR3 covers 14 residues. Germline V gene lookup returns CDR1 SGHRS and CDR2 YFSETQ. The CDR3 bases are TGCGCCAGCAGCTTTCCCCAGTCTCCTCCACCCCTCCACTTT. Translating gives CASSFPQSPPPLHF.

This sequence joins TRBV7-2 and TRBJ2-2; D is unclear. Germline loops: CDR1 SGHTA, CDR2 FQGNSA. Trimming took 5 bases from V and 0 from J, leaving 10 bases between them. This CDR3 contains 15 residues. The CDR3 DNA reads TGTGCCAGCAGCCCCAACAGACCGAACACCGGGGAGCTGTTTTTT. Amino acids: CASSPNRPNTGELFF.

The chain joins TRBV5-1 to TRBJ1-2, with a weak D call TRBD1 (5 bases). The CDR3 is 14 amino acids. The V gene's germline CDR1 is SGHRS and CDR2 YFSETQ. V was trimmed by 0 bases and J by 1 base, leaving 7 bases between them. The CDR3 nucleotides are TGCGCCAGCAGCTTGGAGGGGAGTAACTATGGCTACACCTTC. It yields the protein CASSLEGSNYGYTF. The full variable domain, in which reference TRBV5-1 and TRBJ1-2 provide the parts outside the CDR3, is KAGVTQTPRYLIKTRGQQVTLSCSPISGHRSVSWYQQTPGQGLQFLFEYFSETQRNKGNFPGRFSGRQFSNSRSEMNVSTLELGDSALYLCASSLEGSNYGYTFGSGTRLTVV.

On this clone itself: One end of the junction fails to match germline, which may point to a read error. V and J are TRBV20-1 and TRBJ2-4, with D hard to call. This CDR3 is 10 amino acids long. Germline CDR1 DFQATT, CDR2 SNEGSKA (reference sequence). This chain's CDR3 is CSARGQVQYF. The CDR3 DNA is TGCAGTGCCAGAGGCCAGGTTCAGTACTTC.

The gene calls are TRBV6-1 and TRBJ2-7; 7 nucleotides agree with TRBD1. J gave up 0 bases and V 8 bases, and 4 bases lay outside the gene matches. This CDR3 contains 13 residues. The germline CDR1 and CDR2 sequences are MNHNS and SASEGT. The CDR3 sequence: CASRQGSSYEQYF. The CDR3 DNA follows: TGTGCCAGCCGACAGGGAAGCTCCTACGAGCAGTACTTC.

The chain combines TRBV6-1 with TRBJ1-1, with a possible D match to TRBD1 (5 bases). V lost 7 bases and J lost 5, with 8 bases in between. The length of the CDR3 is 11 residues. Germline assignment: CDR1 MNHNS and CDR2 SASEGT. CDR3 bases: TGTGCCAGCAACAGGATAACTGAAGCTTTCTTT. This codes for CASNRITEAFF.

This clone was seen only a few times. The chain is built from TRBV9 and TRBJ1-2, with D hard to call. The CDR3 totals 13 residues. Trimming left V 1 base short and J 1 base short, with 5 bases between. Germline values: CDR1 SGDLS, CDR2 YYNGEE. The CDR3 spells CASSVTVNYGYTF. The CDR3 DNA reads as TGTGCCAGCAGCGTAACAGTTAACTATGGCTACACCTTC.

This rearrangement joins TRBV5-4 to TRBJ2-2; D gene ambiguous. CDR1 and CDR2 from the germline V gene are SGHNT and YYREEE (reference sequence). Trimming stripped 1 base from V and 8 bases from J, with 6 bases between. This CDR3 is 12 amino acids long. CDR3 sequence reads: CASSLYGGELFF. The CDR3, as DNA: TGTGCCAGCAGCTTGTACGGTGGGGAGCTGTTTTTT.

This clone was found once. The chain couples TRBV4-3 to TRBJ2-1; D unclear. Germline assignment: CDR1 LGHNA and CDR2 YSLEER. V was shortened by 3 bases and J by 0 bases, with 6 bases between the two germline ends. The CDR3 consists of 14 residues. Here the CDR3 DNA reads TGCGCCAGCAGCCAGGGCAGCTCCTACAATGAGCAGTTCTTC. Amino acids: CASSQGSSYNEQFF.

This clone was counted many times. The chain employs TRBV2 and TRBJ1-1, with D possibly TRBD1 on 5 matching bases. This CDR3 has 14 amino acids. V lost 6 bases and J lost 1, with 12 bases in between. Germline CDR1 is SNHLY and CDR2 is FYNNEI. The CDR3 is CASREFGGNTEAFF. The CDR3 DNA is TGTGCCAGCAGGGAATTTGGGGGGAACACTGAAGCTTTCTTT.

This sequence joins TRBV11-2 and TRBJ2-7; D remains ambiguous. Germline V CDR1 and CDR2: SGHAT, FQNNGV. Trimming took off 1 base at V and 3 bases at J, with 4 bases between the two ends. The CDR3 sequence is 12 residues long. CDR3 region: CASSLASYEQYV. The CDR3 DNA follows: TGTGCCAGCAGCTTAGCCAGCTACGAGCAGTACGTC.

The chain is built from TRBV7-7 and TRBJ2-1, with D tentatively TRBD1 (6 bases). The CDR3 loop spans 15 amino acids. Germline CDR1 is SSHAT and CDR2 is FNYEAQ (reference sequence). V was pared by 5 bases and J by 0 bases, with 11 bases between. DNA of the CDR3: TGTGCCAGCAGCCCCGACAGGAGCTCCTACAATGAGCAGTTCTTC. As protein: CASSPDRSSYNEQFF.

J is TRBJ1-5 and V is TRBV28; D unresolved. The CDR3 is 14 residues long. Trimming took 6 bases from V and 0 from J, leaving 9 bases between them. Looked up from germline, CDR1 is MDHEN and CDR2 is SYDVKM. The CDR3 DNA is TGTGCCAGCAGATTAGTCCCTAGCAATCAGCCCCAGCATTTT. This encodes CASRLVPSNQPQHF.

The rearrangement uses TRBV5-6 and TRBJ2-5, with D perhaps TRBD1 or TRBD2 (5 bases each). With 2 bases removed from V and 1 base from J, the gap between germline ends came to 9 bases. The germline V gene encodes CDR1 SGHDT and CDR2 YYEEEE. The CDR3 is made up of 14 amino acids. Here the CDR3 reads CASSFGTVQETQYF. The CDR3 nucleotides read TGTGCCAGCAGCTTCGGGACGGTCCAAGAGACCCAGTACTTC.